Listed below are T cell receptor beta chains from one sample, sequenced in a study of cytomegalovirus exposure and HLA in healthy donors. The table came from immunoSEQ multiplex PCR; TCRdb's copy has only in-frame clones and leaves some out. The repertoire includes 200,000 or so clones, roughly 80% of them detected once, and approximately 6% sits in the top ten. The sequencing input was PBMCs. The receptors shown here come from a woman aged 25 to 39 in good health and CMV-seropositive. CDR3s include the opening cysteine and the closing phenylalanine or tryptophan. Each record gives: J gene, V gene, D gene, clone size, CDR3 protein, CDR3 DNA. The D gene is left open where the match is weak. Size is stated for part of the rows, as once, few or many counts, or as a class when the clone is expanded.

j_call: TRBJ1-4; v_call: TRBV5-4; d_call: -; clone_size: few; cdr3_aa: CASSSRVANEKLFF; cdr3_nt: TGTGCCAGCAGTAGCAGGGTGGCTAATGAAAAACTGTTTTTT
j_call: TRBJ1-5; v_call: TRBV19; d_call: TRBD1; clone_size: -; cdr3_aa: CASSTGQGYHQPQHF; cdr3_nt: TGTGCCAGTAGTACGGGACAGGGGTATCATCAGCCCCAGCATTTT
j_call: TRBJ1-5; v_call: TRBV19; d_call: -; clone_size: once; cdr3_aa: CASSIADLPGQPQHF; cdr3_nt: TGTGCCAGTAGTATAGCTGACCTCCCGGGGCAGCCCCAGCATTTT
j_call: TRBJ1-4; v_call: TRBV5-1; d_call: -; clone_size: few; cdr3_aa: CASSSTASNEKLFF; cdr3_nt: TGCGCCAGCAGCTCAACAGCCTCTAATGAAAAACTGTTTTTT
j_call: TRBJ1-3; v_call: TRBV29-1; d_call: -; clone_size: -; cdr3_aa: CSVAGVSGNTIYF; cdr3_nt: TGCAGCGTTGCGGGGGTCTCTGGAAACACCATATATTTT
j_call: TRBJ1-1; v_call: TRBV5-8; d_call: -; clone_size: few; cdr3_aa: CASSLPTVEAFF; cdr3_nt: TGTGCCAGCAGCTTACCTACAGTTGAAGCTTTCTTT
j_call: TRBJ1-1; v_call: TRBV6-6; d_call: -; clone_size: once; cdr3_aa: CASSQGLNTEAFF; cdr3_nt: TGTGCCAGCAGCCAGGGGCTGAACACTGAAGCTTTCTTT
j_call: TRBJ2-5; v_call: TRBV5-1; d_call: -; clone_size: -; cdr3_aa: CASSLAAERETQYF; cdr3_nt: TGCGCCAGCAGCTTGGCGGCGGAGCGGGAGACCCAGTACTTC
j_call: TRBJ1-1; v_call: TRBV5-1; d_call: TRBD1; clone_size: -; cdr3_aa: CASSFRDSKAGTEAFF; cdr3_nt: TGCGCCAGCAGCTTCCGGGACAGCAAGGCAGGCACTGAAGCTTTCTTT
j_call: TRBJ2-1; v_call: TRBV11-2; d_call: TRBD1; clone_size: -; cdr3_aa: CASSHRPGTGVNEQFF; cdr3_nt: TGTGCCAGCAGCCACCGCCCCGGGACAGGGGTCAATGAGCAGTTCTTC
j_call: TRBJ2-7; v_call: TRBV5-1; d_call: TRBD2; clone_size: -; cdr3_aa: CASSSGTTGYEQYF; cdr3_nt: TGCGCCAGCAGCTCCGGGACTACGGGCTACGAGCAGTACTTC
j_call: TRBJ1-3; v_call: TRBV6-1; d_call: -; clone_size: once; cdr3_aa: CASSEGNSLSGNTIYF; cdr3_nt: TGTGCCAGCAGTGAAGGGAACAGCCTCTCTGGAAACACCATATATTTT
j_call: TRBJ2-5; v_call: TRBV7-7; d_call: -; clone_size: -; cdr3_aa: CASSFGKDSPLGTQYF; cdr3_nt: TGTGCTAGCAGCTTTGGGAAGGACAGTCCTCTGGGGACCCAGTACTTC
j_call: TRBJ1-2; v_call: TRBV5-4; d_call: TRBD1; clone_size: few; cdr3_aa: CASSEQGNYGYTF; cdr3_nt: TGTGCCAGCAGCGAACAGGGGAACTATGGCTACACCTTC
j_call: TRBJ1-1; v_call: TRBV19; d_call: -; clone_size: -; cdr3_aa: CASTRRSVAEAFF; cdr3_nt: TGTGCCAGTACGCGTCGAAGCGTAGCGGAGGCTTTCTTT
j_call: TRBJ1-2; v_call: TRBV6-6; d_call: TRBD1; clone_size: -; cdr3_aa: CASSYLVGQGSGYTF; cdr3_nt: TGTGCCAGCAGTTACTTAGTCGGACAGGGTAGTGGCTACACCTTC
j_call: TRBJ2-1; v_call: TRBV27; d_call: -; clone_size: -; cdr3_aa: CASSLEARSSSNEQFF; cdr3_nt: TGTGCCAGCAGTCTGGAAGCGCGGAGTTCTTCCAATGAGCAGTTCTTC
j_call: TRBJ1-1; v_call: TRBV19; d_call: -; clone_size: -; cdr3_aa: CASTPFGQSGTEAFF; cdr3_nt: TGTGCCAGTACCCCTTTTGGACAGTCGGGCACTGAAGCTTTCTTT
j_call: TRBJ2-6; v_call: TRBV5-4; d_call: -; clone_size: -; cdr3_aa: CASSSPNRVGANVLTF; cdr3_nt: TGTGCCAGCAGCAGCCCCAACAGGGTTGGGGCCAACGTCCTGACTTTC
j_call: TRBJ1-1; v_call: TRBV5-1; d_call: -; clone_size: -; cdr3_aa: CASSSHPHLNTEAFF; cdr3_nt: TGCGCCAGCAGCTCCCACCCTCACCTAAACACTGAAGCTTTCTTT
j_call: TRBJ2-3; v_call: TRBV5-1; d_call: -; clone_size: -; cdr3_aa: CASSFQLVTDTQYF; cdr3_nt: TGCGCCAGCAGCTTCCAACTAGTGACAGATACGCAGTATTTT
j_call: TRBJ1-2; v_call: TRBV19; d_call: TRBD1; clone_size: -; cdr3_aa: CASSMTGGSQYGYTF; cdr3_nt: TGTGCCAGTAGTATGACAGGGGGCTCTCAATATGGCTACACCTTC
j_call: TRBJ2-7; v_call: TRBV4-1; d_call: TRBD2; clone_size: -; cdr3_aa: CASSQESGRRSYEQYF; cdr3_nt: TGCGCCAGCAGCCAAGAGTCCGGGAGGCGCTCCTACGAGCAGTACTTC
j_call: TRBJ2-2; v_call: TRBV10-1; d_call: -; clone_size: once; cdr3_aa: CASSGNSGDTGELFF; cdr3_nt: TGCGCCAGCAGTGGTAATAGCGGTGATACCGGGGAGCTGTTTTTT
j_call: TRBJ2-1; v_call: TRBV19; d_call: TRBD1; clone_size: -; cdr3_aa: CASSPPGTGAYNEQFF; cdr3_nt: TGTGCCAGTAGCCCCCCCGGGACAGGGGCCTACAATGAGCAGTTCTTC
j_call: TRBJ1-5; v_call: TRBV4-3; d_call: -; clone_size: -; cdr3_aa: CASSQESGLNQPQHF; cdr3_nt: TGCGCCAGCAGCCAAGAAAGCGGGTTGAATCAGCCCCAGCATTTT
j_call: TRBJ2-3; v_call: TRBV10-3; d_call: -; clone_size: -; cdr3_aa: CATSSTDTQYF; cdr3_nt: TGTGCCACCTCTAGCACAGATACGCAGTATTTT
j_call: TRBJ1-1; v_call: TRBV9; d_call: TRBD1; clone_size: -; cdr3_aa: CASSVTADRSEAFF; cdr3_nt: TGTGCCAGCAGCGTAACCGCGGACAGGTCCGAAGCTTTCTTT
j_call: TRBJ2-3; v_call: TRBV9; d_call: -; clone_size: -; cdr3_aa: CASSAHTDTQYF; cdr3_nt: TGTGCCAGCAGCGCCCACACAGATACGCAGTATTTT
j_call: TRBJ1-2; v_call: TRBV6-1; d_call: -; clone_size: -; cdr3_aa: CASSPTTRNYGYTF; cdr3_nt: TGTGCCAGCAGTCCAACGACTAGAAACTATGGCTACACCTTC
j_call: TRBJ1-2; v_call: TRBV7-6; d_call: TRBD1; clone_size: -; cdr3_aa: CASSSGTGRTIYGYTF; cdr3_nt: TGTGCCAGCAGCTCAGGGACAGGGCGGACTATCTATGGCTACACCTTC
j_call: TRBJ1-4; v_call: TRBV15; d_call: TRBD1; clone_size: few; cdr3_aa: CATSREAQDATGRLFF; cdr3_nt: TGTGCCACCAGCAGAGAGGCCCAGGACGCGACAGGGAGACTGTTTTTT
j_call: TRBJ2-7; v_call: TRBV27; d_call: TRBD1; clone_size: -; cdr3_aa: CASSLGPGGYEQYF; cdr3_nt: TGTGCCAGCAGTCTAGGGCCAGGGGGCTACGAGCAGTACTTC
j_call: TRBJ2-2; v_call: TRBV5-6; d_call: TRBD1; clone_size: -; cdr3_aa: CASSLVGQYTGELFF; cdr3_nt: TGTGCCAGCAGCTTGGTGGGACAGTACACCGGGGAGCTGTTTTTT
j_call: TRBJ1-2; v_call: TRBV6-4; d_call: TRBD1; clone_size: -; cdr3_aa: CASNRSWTGGDGYTF; cdr3_nt: TGTGCCAGCAATAGGAGTTGGACAGGGGGCGATGGCTACACCTTC
j_call: TRBJ2-3; v_call: TRBV11-1; d_call: TRBD1; clone_size: once; cdr3_aa: CASRFDRGRIDTQYF; cdr3_nt: TGTGCCAGCAGATTCGACAGGGGACGGATAGATACGCAGTATTTT
j_call: TRBJ2-7; v_call: TRBV19; d_call: -; clone_size: -; cdr3_aa: CASSISDSLAEQYF; cdr3_nt: TGTGCCAGTAGTATATCGGACAGCCTCGCCGAGCAGTACTTC
j_call: TRBJ2-7; v_call: TRBV5-1; d_call: TRBD2; clone_size: -; cdr3_aa: CASSSKLAGGPEQYF; cdr3_nt: TGCGCCAGCAGCTCAAAGCTAGCGGGAGGGCCTGAGCAGTACTTC
j_call: TRBJ1-1; v_call: TRBV11-2; d_call: -; clone_size: -; cdr3_aa: CASSLSGNTEAFF; cdr3_nt: TGTGCCAGCAGCTTATCCGGGAACACTGAAGCTTTCTTT
j_call: TRBJ2-6; v_call: TRBV7-9; d_call: -; clone_size: -; cdr3_aa: CASSLGAPSGANVLTF; cdr3_nt: TGTGCCAGCAGCTTGGGGGCCCCATCTGGGGCCAACGTCCTGACTTTC
j_call: TRBJ2-7; v_call: TRBV19; d_call: TRBD2; clone_size: -; cdr3_aa: CASSIDRTSGYYEQYF; cdr3_nt: TGTGCCAGTAGTATAGATCGGACTAGCGGATACTACGAGCAGTACTTC